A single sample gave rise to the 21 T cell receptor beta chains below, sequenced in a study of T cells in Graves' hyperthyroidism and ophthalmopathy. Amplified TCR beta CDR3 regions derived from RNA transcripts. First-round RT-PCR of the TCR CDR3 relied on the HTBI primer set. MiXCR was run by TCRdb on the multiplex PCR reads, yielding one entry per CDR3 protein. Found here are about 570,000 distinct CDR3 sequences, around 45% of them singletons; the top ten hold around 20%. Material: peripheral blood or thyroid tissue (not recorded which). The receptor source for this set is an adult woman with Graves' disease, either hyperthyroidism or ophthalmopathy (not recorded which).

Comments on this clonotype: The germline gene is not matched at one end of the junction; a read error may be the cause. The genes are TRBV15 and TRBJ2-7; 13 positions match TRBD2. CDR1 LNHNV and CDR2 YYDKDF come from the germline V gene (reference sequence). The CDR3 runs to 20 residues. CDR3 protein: CATSRGLVGLAGTYSYEQYF. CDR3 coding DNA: TGTGCCACCAGTAGAGGTTTAGTGGGACTAGCGGGAACCTACTCCTACGAGCAGTACTTC.

In DNA form, the CDR3 reads TGTGCCAGCAGCCCCAGCTGGGACAATCAGCCCCAGCATTTT. This encodes CASSPSWDNQPQHF. V and J are TRBV5-6 and TRBJ1-5; D remains ambiguous. Trimming took 4 bases from V and 3 from J, leaving 11 bases between them. This CDR3 spans 14 amino acids. Germline CDR1 SGHDT, CDR2 YYEEEE.

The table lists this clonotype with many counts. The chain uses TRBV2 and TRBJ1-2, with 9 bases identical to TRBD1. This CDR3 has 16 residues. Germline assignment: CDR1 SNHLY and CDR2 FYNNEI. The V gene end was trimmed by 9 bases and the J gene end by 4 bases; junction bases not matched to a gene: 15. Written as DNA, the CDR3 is TGTGCCAGGCTCAACCGTCTTGGGACAGGGTCCTATGGCTACACCTTC. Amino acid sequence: CARLNRLGTGSYGYTF.

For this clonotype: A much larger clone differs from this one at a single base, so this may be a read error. As DNA, the CDR3 is TGTGCCCGGAGTGCTCGGGTCTTTACTTTCTTT. Its translation is CARSARVFTFF. This chain joins TRBV30 and TRBJ1-1; no clear D gene. This CDR3 spans 11 amino acids. Germline CDR1 GTSNPN, CDR2 SVGIG (reference sequence).

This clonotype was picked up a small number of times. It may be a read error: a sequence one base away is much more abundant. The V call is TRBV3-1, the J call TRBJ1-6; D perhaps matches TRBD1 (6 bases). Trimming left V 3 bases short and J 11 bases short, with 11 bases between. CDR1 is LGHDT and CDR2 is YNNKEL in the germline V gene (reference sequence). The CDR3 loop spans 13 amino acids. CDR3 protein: CASSQQTGPPLHF. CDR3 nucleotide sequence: TGTGCCAGCAGCCAGCAAACAGGGCCACCCCTCCACTTT.

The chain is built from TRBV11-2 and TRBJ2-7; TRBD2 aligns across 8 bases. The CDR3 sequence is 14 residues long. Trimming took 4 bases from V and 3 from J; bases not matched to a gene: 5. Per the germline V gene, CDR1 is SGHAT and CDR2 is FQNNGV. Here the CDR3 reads CASSWGLAGYEQYF. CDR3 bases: TGTGCCAGCAGCTGGGGGCTAGCGGGCTACGAGCAGTACTTC.

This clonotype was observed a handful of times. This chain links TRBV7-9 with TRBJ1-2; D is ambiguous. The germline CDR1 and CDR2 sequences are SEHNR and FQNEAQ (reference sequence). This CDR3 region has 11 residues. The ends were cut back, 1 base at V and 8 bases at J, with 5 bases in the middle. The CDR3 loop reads CASSLVMGYTF. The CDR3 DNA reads TGTGCCAGCAGCTTAGTCATGGGCTACACCTTC.

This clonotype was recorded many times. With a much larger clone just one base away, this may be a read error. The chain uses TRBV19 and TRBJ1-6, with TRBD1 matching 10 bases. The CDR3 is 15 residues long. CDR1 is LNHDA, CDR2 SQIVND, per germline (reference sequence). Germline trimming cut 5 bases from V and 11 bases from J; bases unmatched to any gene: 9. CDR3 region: CASSPRDRGTAPLHF. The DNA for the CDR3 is TGTGCCAGTAGTCCCAGGGACAGGGGAACGGCACCCCTCCACTTT. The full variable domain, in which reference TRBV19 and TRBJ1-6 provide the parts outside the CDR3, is DGGITQSPKYLFRKEGQNVTLSCEQNLNHDAMYWYRQDPGQGLRLIYYSQIVNDFQKGDIAEGYSVSREKKESFPLTVTSAQKNPTAFYLCASSPRDRGTAPLHFGNGTRLTVT.

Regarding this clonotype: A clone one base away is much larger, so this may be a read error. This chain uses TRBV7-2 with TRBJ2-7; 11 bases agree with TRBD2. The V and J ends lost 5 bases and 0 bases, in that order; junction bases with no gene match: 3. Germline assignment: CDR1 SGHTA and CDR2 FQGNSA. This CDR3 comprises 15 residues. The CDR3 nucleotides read TGTGCCAGCAGCGAGGGACTAGCGGACTCCTACGAGCAGTACTTC. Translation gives CASSEGLADSYEQYF.

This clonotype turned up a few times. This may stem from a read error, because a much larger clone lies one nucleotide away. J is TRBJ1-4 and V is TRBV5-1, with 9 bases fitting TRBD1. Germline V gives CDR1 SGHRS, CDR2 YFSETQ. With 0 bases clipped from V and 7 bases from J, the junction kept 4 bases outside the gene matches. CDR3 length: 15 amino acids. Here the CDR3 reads CASSLGDRDREKLFF. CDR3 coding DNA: TGCGCCAGCAGCTTGGGGGACAGGGATCGTGAAAAACTGTTTTTT.

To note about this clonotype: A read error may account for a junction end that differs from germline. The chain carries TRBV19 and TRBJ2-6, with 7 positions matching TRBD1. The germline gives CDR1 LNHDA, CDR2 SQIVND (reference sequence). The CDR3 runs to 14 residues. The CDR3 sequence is CASSSETGLNTEAF. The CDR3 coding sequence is TGTGCCAGTAGTTCAGAGACAGGGCTGAACACTGAAGCTTTC.

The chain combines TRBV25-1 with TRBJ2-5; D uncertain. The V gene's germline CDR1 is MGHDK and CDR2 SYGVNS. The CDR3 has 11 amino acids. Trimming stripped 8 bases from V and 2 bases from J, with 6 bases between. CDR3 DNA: TGTGCCAGCGTCGATCAAGAGACCCAGTACTTC. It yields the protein CASVDQETQYF.

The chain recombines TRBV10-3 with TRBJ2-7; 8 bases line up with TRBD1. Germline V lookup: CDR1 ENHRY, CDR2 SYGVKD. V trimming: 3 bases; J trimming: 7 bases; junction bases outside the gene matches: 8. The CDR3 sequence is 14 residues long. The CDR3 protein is CAISEDQGANEQYF. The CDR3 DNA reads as TGTGCCATCAGTGAAGACCAGGGGGCGAATGAGCAGTACTTC.

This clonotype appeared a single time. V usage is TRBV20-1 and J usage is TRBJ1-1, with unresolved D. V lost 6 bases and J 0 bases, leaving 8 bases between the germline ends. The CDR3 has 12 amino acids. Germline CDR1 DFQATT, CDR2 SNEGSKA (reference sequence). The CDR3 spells CSAINMNTEAFF. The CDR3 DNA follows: TGCAGTGCCATCAACATGAACACTGAAGCTTTCTTT.

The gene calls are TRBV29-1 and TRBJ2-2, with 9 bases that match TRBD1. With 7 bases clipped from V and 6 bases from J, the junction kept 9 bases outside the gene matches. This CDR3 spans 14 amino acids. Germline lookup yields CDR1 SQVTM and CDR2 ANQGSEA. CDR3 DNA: TGCAGCGCTCAGCAGGGACAGGGCTCCGGGGAGCTGTTTTTT. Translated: CSAQQGQGSGELFF.

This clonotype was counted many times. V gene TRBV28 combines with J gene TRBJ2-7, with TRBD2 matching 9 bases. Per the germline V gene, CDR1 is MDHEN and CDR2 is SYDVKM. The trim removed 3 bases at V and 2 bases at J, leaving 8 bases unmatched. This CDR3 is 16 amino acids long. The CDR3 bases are TGTGCCAGCAGTTTCCGACTAGCGGCCCTCACCTACGAGCAGTACTTC. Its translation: CASSFRLAALTYEQYF. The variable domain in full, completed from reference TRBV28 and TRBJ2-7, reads DVKVTQSSRYLVKRTGEKVFLECVQDMDHENMFWYRQDPGLGLRLIYFSYDVKMKEKGDIPEGYSVSREKKERFSLILESASTNQTSMYLCASSFRLAALTYEQYFGPGTRLTVT.

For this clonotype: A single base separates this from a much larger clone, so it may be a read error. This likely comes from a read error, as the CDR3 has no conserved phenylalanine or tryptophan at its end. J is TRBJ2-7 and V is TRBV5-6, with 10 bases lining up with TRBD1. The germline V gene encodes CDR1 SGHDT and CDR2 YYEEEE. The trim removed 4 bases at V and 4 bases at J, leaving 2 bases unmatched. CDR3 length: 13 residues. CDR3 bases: TGTGCCAGCAGCAGGGACAGGGGTTACGAGCAGTACCTC. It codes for CASSRDRGYEQYL.

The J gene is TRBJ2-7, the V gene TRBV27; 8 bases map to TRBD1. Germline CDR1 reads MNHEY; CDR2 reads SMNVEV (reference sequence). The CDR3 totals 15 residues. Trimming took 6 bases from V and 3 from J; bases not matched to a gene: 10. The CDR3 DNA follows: TGTGCCAGCAGACTCGTCCCGGGACAGGACTACGAGCAGTACTTC. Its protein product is CASRLVPGQDYEQYF.

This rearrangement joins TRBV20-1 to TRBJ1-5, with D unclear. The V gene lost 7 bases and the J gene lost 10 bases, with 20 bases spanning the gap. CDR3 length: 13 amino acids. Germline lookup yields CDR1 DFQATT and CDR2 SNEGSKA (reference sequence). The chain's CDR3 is CSVRVGELLPQHF. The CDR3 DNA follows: TGCAGTGTTAGGGTCGGGGAGTTGCTACCCCAGCATTTT.

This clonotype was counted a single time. The CDR3 region is CASSLLGQGYSPLHF. The CDR3 DNA follows: TGTGCCAGCAGCTTACTGGGACAGGGGTACTCACCCCTCCACTTT. V gene TRBV7-2 combines with J gene TRBJ1-6, with 10 bases fitting TRBD1. The CDR3 covers 15 residues. J gave up 10 bases and V 2 bases, and 5 bases lay outside the gene matches. Germline assignment: CDR1 SGHTA and CDR2 FQGNSA.

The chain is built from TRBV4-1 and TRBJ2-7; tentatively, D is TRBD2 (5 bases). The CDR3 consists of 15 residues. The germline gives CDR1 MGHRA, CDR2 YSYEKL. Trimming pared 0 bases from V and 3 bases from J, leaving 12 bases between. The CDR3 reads CASSQEGAEYYEQYF. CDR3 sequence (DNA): TGCGCCAGCAGCCAAGAGGGAGCAGAGTACTACGAGCAGTACTTC.